Detailed here is one T cell receptor beta chain. Vbeta (60) and Jbeta (13) primers were used in the PCR. Per the study methods: The authors later counted roughly 87 million unique TCR beta chains, roughly 10 million of them shared. TCRdb's copy holds only in-frame clones and misses some; the assay was immunoSEQ multiplex PCR. Clonal size and the V and J genes are those of that table, whereas D and trimming came from the DNA. The repertoire holds 75,000 to 100,000 clones, with 60% to 85% as singletons. From germline, CDR1 is SEHNR and CDR2 FQNEAQ (reference sequence). V was clipped by 7 bases and J by 8 bases, with 15 bases between them. The CDR3 covers 14 residues. Healthy bone marrow donors made up the donors. The data derive from a study of cytomegalovirus exposure and HLA in healthy donors. On the study more broadly: In terms of ancestry, the Caucasian-associated cluster contained 75% to 85% of the approximately 400 genotyped donors.

The sequence was obtained from a man aged 55 to 70 in good health and CMV-seropositive. The source material was PBMCs. This rearrangement joins TRBV7-9 to TRBJ1-6; D not resolved. The CDR3 here is CASNGPSGDSPLHF. In DNA form, the CDR3 reads TGTGCCAGCAACGGGCCCTCCGGGGATTCACCCCTCCACTTT. Combining the CDR3 with reference TRBV7-9 and TRBJ1-6 gives the whole variable domain DTGVSQNPRHKITKRGQNVTFRCDPISEHNRLYWYRQTLGQGPEFLTYFQNEAQLEKSRLLSDRFSAERPKGSFSTLEIQRTEQGDSAMYLCASNGPSGDSPLHFGNGTRLTVT.